One and the same sample provided the 18 T cell receptor beta chains below, sequenced in a study of T cells in Graves' hyperthyroidism and ophthalmopathy. Amplification of TCR beta CDR3 regions used RNA as the template. Carried out on the TCR CDR3, a first-round RT-PCR used the HTBI primer set. TCRdb reanalysed the multiplex PCR reads using MiXCR and keeps one entry per CDR3 protein. The table shows roughly 57,000 distinct CDR3 sequences, with roughly 50% occurring only once. Sequenced: blood. The receptors were sampled from a woman in her sixties with Graves' ophthalmopathy.

The rearrangement uses TRBV19 and TRBJ2-6, with no clear D. V lost 3 bases and J 2 bases, leaving 5 bases between the germline ends. CDR1 is LNHDA and CDR2 is SQIVND in the germline V gene (reference sequence). This CDR3 is built from 14 residues. CDR3 nucleotide sequence: TGTGCCAGTAGTATGCGAGCTGGGGCCAACGTCCTGACTTTC. It translates to CASSMRAGANVLTF.

Ten or more counts support this clonotype. The V and J genes are TRBV20-1 and TRBJ2-5, with 9 bases that match TRBD2. The CDR3 is 17 amino acids. With 3 bases clipped from V and 1 base from J, the junction kept 12 bases outside the gene matches. Germline V CDR1 and CDR2: DFQATT, SNEGSKA (reference sequence). This chain's CDR3 is CSASPAAGGQVQETQYF. The CDR3 bases are TGCAGTGCTAGTCCTGCGGCGGGGGGGCAGGTCCAAGAGACCCAGTACTTC.

Turning to this clonotype: The CDR3 does not end in the conserved phenylalanine or tryptophan, so this is likely a read error. This chain connects TRBV30 to TRBJ1-4; a possible D gene is TRBD1 (6 bases). The V end was cut by 0 bases, the J end by 2 bases, with 16 bases between. From germline, CDR1 is GTSNPN and CDR2 SVGIG (reference sequence). There are 17 residues in the CDR3. CDR3 sequence: CAWSVALGGRTNEKLFL. CDR3 DNA sequence: TGTGCCTGGAGTGTTGCCTTAGGGGGGCGCACTAATGAAAAACTGTTTCTT.

Sample share makes this clonotype medium-sized (0.01 to 0.1%). The chain employs TRBV24-1 and TRBJ1-4; TRBD1 aligns across 7 bases. This CDR3 region has 13 residues. Germline-derived CDR1 and CDR2 are KGHDR and SFDVKD. Germline trimming cut 8 bases from V and 7 bases from J; bases unmatched to any gene: 6. The CDR3 sequence is CATKGQEGEKLFF. DNA of the CDR3: TGTGCCACCAAAGGACAGGAAGGTGAAAAACTGTTTTTT.

This clonotype was seen at least ten times. At one of its ends the junction is not consistent with the germline gene, which may arise from a read error. J is TRBJ2-5 and V is TRBV20-1, with TRBD2 matching over 15 bases. This CDR3 has 17 amino acids. Germline lookup yields CDR1 DFQATT and CDR2 SNEGSKA (reference sequence). In DNA, the CDR3 is TGCGGTGCAGATAGGACTAGCGGGGGGGAGAAACAAGAGACCCAGTACTTC. Residues: CGADRTSGGEKQETQYF.

In its sample, this clonotype was seen many times. The J gene is TRBJ2-4, the V gene TRBV5-1; 13 bases agree with TRBD2. The CDR3 spans 22 residues. V shed 0 bases, J shed 1 base, and the junction held 16 bases outside the gene matches. Germline V lookup: CDR1 SGHRS, CDR2 YFSETQ. The CDR3 DNA reads TGCGCCAGCAGCTTGGGAGTGGGCACTAGCGGGAGGGCCGGTGCGGCCAAAAACATTCAGTACTTC. It specifies CASSLGVGTSGRAGAAKNIQYF.

This clonotype occurred many times. The rearrangement uses TRBV9 and TRBJ2-2; maybe TRBD1 (6 bases). CDR1 is SGDLS and CDR2 is YYNGEE in the germline V gene. The length of the CDR3 is 15 residues. The ends were cut back, 0 bases at V and 4 bases at J, with 10 bases in the middle. The CDR3 sequence is CASSVGGRVTGELFF. The CDR3 DNA sequence: TGTGCCAGCAGCGTAGGGGGGCGCGTCACCGGGGAGCTGTTTTTT.

This clonotype was counted many times. The gene calls are TRBV4-3 and TRBJ2-7; maybe TRBD1 (6 bases). This CDR3 is 17 amino acids long. From germline, CDR1 is LGHNA and CDR2 YSLEER. V was cut by 0 bases and J by 4 bases, with 19 bases left in between. The CDR3 spells CASSQDSDSLGGYEQYF. The CDR3 bases are TGCGCCAGCAGCCAAGACTCGGACAGCCTCGGCGGGTACGAGCAGTACTTC.

This clonotype was detected ten times or more. The chain employs TRBV27 and TRBJ2-1; TRBD1 might be the D (5 bases). This CDR3 region has 11 residues. CDR1 MNHEY and CDR2 SMNVEV come from the germline V gene (reference sequence). The V end lost 5 bases, the J end lost 15 bases, and 14 bases lay between the germline ends. The CDR3 reads CASSQGVYWFF. DNA of the CDR3: TGTGCCAGCAGTCAGGGTGTTTATTGGTTCTTC.

This chain links TRBV20-1 with TRBJ2-7, with 7 bases fitting TRBD2. The J segment lost 9 bases and the V segment lost 6 bases, leaving 8 bases of the junction unmatched. CDR1 and CDR2 (germline): DFQATT, SNEGSKA (reference sequence). The length of the CDR3 is 11 residues. The CDR3 sequence: CSAQREGRQYF. CDR3 bases: TGCAGTGCCCAGAGGGAGGGGAGGCAGTACTTC.

This clonotype was seen at least ten times. The rearrangement uses TRBV28 and TRBJ1-2; weak D call: TRBD1 (5 bases). The CDR3 spans 13 residues. The germline V gene has CDR1 MDHEN and CDR2 SYDVKM. The ends were cut back, 2 bases at V and 4 bases at J, with 8 bases in the middle. CDR3 nucleotides: TGTGCCAGCAGTTTAGGGGGAAGCTATGGCTACACCTTC. It is translated as CASSLGGSYGYTF.

This clonotype was observed a handful of times. This rearrangement joins TRBV7-2 to TRBJ2-1; 10 nucleotides line up with TRBD2. This CDR3 is 14 amino acids long. CDR1 is SGHTA, CDR2 FQGNSA, per germline. With V trimmed by 5 bases and J by 5 bases, 3 bases remained unmatched. The CDR3 loop reads CASSPGLANNEQFF. CDR3 DNA: TGTGCCAGCAGCCCGGGACTAGCGAACAATGAGCAGTTCTTC.

In this sample, this clonotype turned up many times. The chain employs TRBV10-3 and TRBJ2-2; TRBD1 matches 7 bases. Per germline, CDR1 ENHRY and CDR2 SYGVKD. This CDR3 has 14 amino acids. The V and J ends lost 6 bases and 7 bases, in that order; junction bases with no gene match: 8. CDR3 loop: CAIRKTGAGGELFF. In DNA, the CDR3 is TGTGCCATCAGGAAAACAGGGGCGGGCGGGGAGCTGTTTTTT.

J is TRBJ1-1 and V is TRBV19; TRBD1 is a possible D gene (6 bases). With 3 bases removed from V and 3 bases from J, the gap between germline ends came to 11 bases. This CDR3 region has 14 residues. From germline, CDR1 is LNHDA and CDR2 SQIVND (reference sequence). CDR3 amino acids: CASSINGQHTEAFF. CDR3 bases: TGTGCCAGTAGTATTAATGGACAGCACACTGAAGCTTTCTTT. Supplemented by reference TRBV19 and TRBJ1-1, the full variable domain reads DGGITQSPKYLFRKEGQNVTLSCEQNLNHDAMYWYRQDPGQGLRLIYYSQIVNDFQKGDIAEGYSVSREKKESFPLTVTSAQKNPTAFYLCASSINGQHTEAFFGQGTRLTVV.

The chain has TRBV6-2 or TRBV6-3 and TRBJ2-1; tentatively, D is TRBD1 (6 bases). Trimming removed 8 bases at V and 7 bases at J, with 24 bases between. There are 16 residues in the CDR3. Germline CDR1 is MNHEY and CDR2 is SVGEGT. The CDR3 region is CASGRQENTEANEQFF. The CDR3 nucleotides are TGTGCCAGCGGGCGACAGGAGAACACTGAAGCGAATGAGCAGTTCTTC.

This clonotype was found many times. This rearrangement joins TRBV6-6 to TRBJ1-2; no reliable D call. The CDR3 covers 13 residues. CDR1 and CDR2 (germline): MNHNY, SVGAGI (reference sequence). Trimming left V 0 bases short and J 3 bases short, with 5 bases between. The chain's CDR3 is CASSYSGDYGYTF. The CDR3 nucleotides are TGTGCCAGCAGTTACTCCGGGGACTATGGCTACACCTTC.

The chain couples TRBV7-9 to TRBJ1-6, with TRBD1 matching over 10 bases. The trim removed 7 bases at V and 6 bases at J, leaving 3 bases unmatched. CDR3 length: 14 residues. From germline, CDR1 is SEHNR and CDR2 FQNEAQ (reference sequence). The CDR3 protein is CASNRQGANSPLHF. Here the CDR3 DNA reads TGTGCCAGCAACAGACAGGGGGCTAATTCACCCCTCCACTTT.

V and J are TRBV7-6 and TRBJ2-1; 13 bases fit TRBD2. The length of the CDR3 is 15 residues. V was clipped by 0 bases and J by 12 bases; unmatched bases: 5. Germline V gene sequence: CDR1 SGHVS, CDR2 FNYEAQ. The CDR3 protein is CASSLAARTSGGQFF. The DNA of the CDR3 is TGTGCCAGCAGCTTAGCGGCTAGGACTAGCGGGGGGCAGTTCTTC. Supplemented by reference TRBV7-6 and TRBJ2-1, the full variable domain reads GAGVSQSPRYKVTKRGQDVALRCDPISGHVSLYWYRQALGQGPEFLTYFNYEAQQDKSGLPNDRFSAERPEGSISTLTIQRTEQRDSAMYRCASSLAARTSGGQFFGPGTRLTVL.